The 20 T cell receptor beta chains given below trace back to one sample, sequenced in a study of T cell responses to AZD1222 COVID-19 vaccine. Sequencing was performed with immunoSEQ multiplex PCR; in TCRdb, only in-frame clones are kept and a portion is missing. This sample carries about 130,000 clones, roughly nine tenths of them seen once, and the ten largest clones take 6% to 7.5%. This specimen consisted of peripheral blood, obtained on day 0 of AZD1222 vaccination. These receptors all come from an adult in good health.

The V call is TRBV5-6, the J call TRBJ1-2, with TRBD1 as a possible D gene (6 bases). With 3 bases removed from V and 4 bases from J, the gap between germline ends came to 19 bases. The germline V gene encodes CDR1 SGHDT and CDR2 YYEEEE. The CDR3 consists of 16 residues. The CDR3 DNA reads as TGTGCCAGCAGCTCGCTGGGGGGCAGGGGAACCTATGGCTACACCTTC. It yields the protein CASSSLGGRGTYGYTF.

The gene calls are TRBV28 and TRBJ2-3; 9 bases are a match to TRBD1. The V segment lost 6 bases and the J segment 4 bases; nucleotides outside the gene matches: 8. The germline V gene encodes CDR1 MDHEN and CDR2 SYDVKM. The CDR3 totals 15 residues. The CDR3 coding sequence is TGTGCCAGCAGCCAAGGACAGGGGAGGGCAGATACGCAGTATTTT. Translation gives CASSQGQGRADTQYF.

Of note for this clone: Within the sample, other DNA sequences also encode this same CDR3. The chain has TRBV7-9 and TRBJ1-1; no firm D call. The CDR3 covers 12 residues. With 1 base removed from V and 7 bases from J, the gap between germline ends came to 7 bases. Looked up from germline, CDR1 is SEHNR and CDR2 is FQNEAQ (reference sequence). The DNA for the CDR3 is TGTGCCAGCAGCTTAGGCGGCAGTGAAGCTTTCTTT. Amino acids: CASSLGGSEAFF.

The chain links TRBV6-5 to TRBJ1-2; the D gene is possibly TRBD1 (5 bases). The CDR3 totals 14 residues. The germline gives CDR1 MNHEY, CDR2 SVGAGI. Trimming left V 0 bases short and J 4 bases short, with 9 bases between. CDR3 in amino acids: CASSYSGRAYGYTF. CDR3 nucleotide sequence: TGTGCCAGCAGTTACTCGGGCAGGGCCTATGGCTACACCTTC.

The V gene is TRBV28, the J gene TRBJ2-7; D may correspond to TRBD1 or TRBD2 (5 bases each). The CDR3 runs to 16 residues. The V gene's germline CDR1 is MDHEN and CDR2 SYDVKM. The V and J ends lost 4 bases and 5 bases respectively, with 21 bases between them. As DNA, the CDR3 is TGTGCCAGCAGTTCTACCCGGGACGCCAGGAGAAACGAGCAGTACTTC. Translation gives CASSSTRDARRNEQYF.

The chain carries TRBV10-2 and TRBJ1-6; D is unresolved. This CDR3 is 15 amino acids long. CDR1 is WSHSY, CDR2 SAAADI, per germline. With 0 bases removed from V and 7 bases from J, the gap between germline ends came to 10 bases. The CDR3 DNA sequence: TGCGCCAGCAGTGAGTCGATAGACCAGAATTCACCCCTCCACTTT. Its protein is CASSESIDQNSPLHF.

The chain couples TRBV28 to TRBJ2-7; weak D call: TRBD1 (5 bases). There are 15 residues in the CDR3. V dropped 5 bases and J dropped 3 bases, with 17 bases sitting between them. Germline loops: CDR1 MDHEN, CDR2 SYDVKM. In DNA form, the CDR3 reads TGTGCCAGCAGTCTCCAAGGGGTCCTTAGCTACGAGCAGTACTTC. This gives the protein CASSLQGVLSYEQYF.

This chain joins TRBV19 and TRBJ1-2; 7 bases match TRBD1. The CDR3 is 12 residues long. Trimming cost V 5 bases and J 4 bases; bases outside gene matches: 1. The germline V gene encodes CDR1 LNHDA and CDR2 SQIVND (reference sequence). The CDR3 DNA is TGTGCCAGTAGTTGGGACAGCTATGGCTACACCTTC. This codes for CASSWDSYGYTF.

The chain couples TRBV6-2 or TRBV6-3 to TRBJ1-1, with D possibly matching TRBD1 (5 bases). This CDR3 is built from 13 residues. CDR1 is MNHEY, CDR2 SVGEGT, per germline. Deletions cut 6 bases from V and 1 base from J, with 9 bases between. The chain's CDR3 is CASSPTGNTEAFF. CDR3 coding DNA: TGTGCCAGCAGCCCAACAGGGAACACTGAAGCTTTCTTT.

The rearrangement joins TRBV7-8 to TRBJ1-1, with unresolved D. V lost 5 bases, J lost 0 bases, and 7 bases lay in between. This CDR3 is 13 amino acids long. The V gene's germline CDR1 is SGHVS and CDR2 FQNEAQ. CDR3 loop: CASSPPMNTEAFF. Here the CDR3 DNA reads TGTGCCAGCAGCCCACCAATGAACACTGAAGCTTTCTTT.

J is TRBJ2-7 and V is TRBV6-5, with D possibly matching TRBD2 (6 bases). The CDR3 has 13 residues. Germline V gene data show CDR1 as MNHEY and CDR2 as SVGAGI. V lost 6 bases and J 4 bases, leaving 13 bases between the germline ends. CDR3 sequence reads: CASRPGGRYEQYF. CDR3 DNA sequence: TGTGCCAGCAGGCCCGGGGGAAGGTACGAGCAGTACTTC.

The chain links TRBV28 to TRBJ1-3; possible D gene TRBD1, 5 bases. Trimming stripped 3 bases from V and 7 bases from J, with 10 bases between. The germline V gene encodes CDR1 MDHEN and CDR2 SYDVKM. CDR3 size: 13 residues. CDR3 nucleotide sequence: TGTGCCAGCAGTTTGTTAGGGGCGAACACCATATATTTT. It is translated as CASSLLGANTIYF. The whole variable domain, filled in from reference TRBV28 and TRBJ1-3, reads DVKVTQSSRYLVKRTGEKVFLECVQDMDHENMFWYRQDPGLGLRLIYFSYDVKMKEKGDIPEGYSVSREKKERFSLILESASTNQTSMYLCASSLLGANTIYFGEGSWLTVV.

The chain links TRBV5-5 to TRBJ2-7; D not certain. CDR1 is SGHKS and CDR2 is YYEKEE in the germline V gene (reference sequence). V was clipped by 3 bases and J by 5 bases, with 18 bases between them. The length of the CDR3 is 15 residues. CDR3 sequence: CASSSETLTFNEQYF. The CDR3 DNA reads TGTGCCAGCAGCTCGGAAACTTTAACCTTCAACGAGCAGTACTTC.

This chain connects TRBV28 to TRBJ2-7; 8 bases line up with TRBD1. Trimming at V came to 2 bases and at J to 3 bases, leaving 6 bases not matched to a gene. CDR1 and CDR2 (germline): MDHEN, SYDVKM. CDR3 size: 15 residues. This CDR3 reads CASSLVTGVLYEQYF. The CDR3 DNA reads TGTGCCAGCAGTTTAGTGACAGGGGTCCTCTACGAGCAGTACTTC. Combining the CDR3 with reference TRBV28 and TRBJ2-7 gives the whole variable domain DVKVTQSSRYLVKRTGEKVFLECVQDMDHENMFWYRQDPGLGLRLIYFSYDVKMKEKGDIPEGYSVSREKKERFSLILESASTNQTSMYLCASSLVTGVLYEQYFGPGTRLTVT.

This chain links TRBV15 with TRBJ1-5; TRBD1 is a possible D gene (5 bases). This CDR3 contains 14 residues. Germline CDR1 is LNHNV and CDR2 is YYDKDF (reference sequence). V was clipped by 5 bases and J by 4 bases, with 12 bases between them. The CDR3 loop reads CATSASQGNQPQHF. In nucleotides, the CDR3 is TGTGCCACCAGCGCCTCCCAGGGAAATCAGCCCCAGCATTTT. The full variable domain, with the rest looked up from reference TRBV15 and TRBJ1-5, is DAMVIQNPRYQVTQFGKPVTLSCSQTLNHNVMYWYQQKSSQAPKLLFHYYDKDFNNEADTPDNFQSRRPNTSFCFLDIRSPGLGDTAMYLCATSASQGNQPQHFGDGTRLSIL.

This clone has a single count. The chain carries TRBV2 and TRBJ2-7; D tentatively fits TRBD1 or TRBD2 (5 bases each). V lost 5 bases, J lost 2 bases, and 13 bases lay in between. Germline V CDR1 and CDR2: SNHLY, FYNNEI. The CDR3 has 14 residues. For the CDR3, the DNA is TGTGCCAGCAGTACCGGGACGTATACCTACGAGCAGTACTTC. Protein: CASSTGTYTYEQYF.

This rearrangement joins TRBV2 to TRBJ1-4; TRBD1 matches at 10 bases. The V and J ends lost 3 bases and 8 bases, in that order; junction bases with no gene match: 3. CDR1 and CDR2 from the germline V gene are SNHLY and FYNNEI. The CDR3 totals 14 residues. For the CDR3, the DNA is TGTGCCAGCAGTGAGACAGGGGGCTCAGAAAAACTGTTTTTT. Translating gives CASSETGGSEKLFF.

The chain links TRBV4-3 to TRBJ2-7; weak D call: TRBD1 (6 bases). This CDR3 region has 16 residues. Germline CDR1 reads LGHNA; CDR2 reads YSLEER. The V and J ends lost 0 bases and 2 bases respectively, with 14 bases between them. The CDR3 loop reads CASSQDWQGNPYEQYF. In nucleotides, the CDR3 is TGCGCCAGCAGCCAAGATTGGCAGGGGAACCCCTACGAGCAGTACTTC.

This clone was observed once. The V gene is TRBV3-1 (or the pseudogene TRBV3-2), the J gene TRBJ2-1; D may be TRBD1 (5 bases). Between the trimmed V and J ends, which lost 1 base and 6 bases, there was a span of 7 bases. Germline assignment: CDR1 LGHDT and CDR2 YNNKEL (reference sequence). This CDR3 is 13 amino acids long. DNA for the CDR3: TGTGCCAGCAGCCAAGTCCAGGGCAATGAGCAGTTCTTC. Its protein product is CASSQVQGNEQFF.

As DNA, the CDR3 is TGCGCCAGCAGCCCGGGACAGACAAGCTCTGGAAACACCATATATTTT. Translating it yields CASSPGQTSSGNTIYF. The chain couples TRBV5-1 to TRBJ1-3, with 7 nucleotides matching TRBD1. Losses at the gene ends were 4 bases for V and 0 bases for J; bases not matched to a gene: 7. Looked up from germline, CDR1 is SGHRS and CDR2 is YFSETQ. This CDR3 spans 16 amino acids.